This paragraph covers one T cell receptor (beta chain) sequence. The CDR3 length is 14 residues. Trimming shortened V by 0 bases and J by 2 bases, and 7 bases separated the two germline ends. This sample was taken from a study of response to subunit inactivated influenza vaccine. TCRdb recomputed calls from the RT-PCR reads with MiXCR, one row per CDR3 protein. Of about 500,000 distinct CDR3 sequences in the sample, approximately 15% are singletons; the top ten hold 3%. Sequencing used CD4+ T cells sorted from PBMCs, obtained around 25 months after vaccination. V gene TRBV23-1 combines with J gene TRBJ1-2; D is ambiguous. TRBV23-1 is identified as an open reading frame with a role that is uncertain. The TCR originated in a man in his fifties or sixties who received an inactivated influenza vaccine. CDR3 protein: CASSQSVKNYGYTF. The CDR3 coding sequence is TGCGCCAGCAGTCAATCTGTAAAGAACTATGGCTACACCTTC.